The 25 T cell receptor beta chains given below trace back to one sample, sequenced in a study of T cells in Graves' hyperthyroidism and ophthalmopathy. There were TCR beta CDR3 regions amplified from RNA transcripts. Using the HTBI primer set, a first-round RT-PCR was run on the TCR CDR3. Using its own MiXCR run on the multiplex PCR reads, TCRdb lists one record per CDR3 protein. This sample carries 350,000 to 500,000 distinct CDR3 sequences, roughly 13% of them seen once, and the ten largest clones take 5% to 6.5%. Sequencing used blood. The receptor source for this set is a woman aged 18-35 years with Graves' hyperthyroidism.

This clonotype appeared many times. The chain employs TRBV13 and TRBJ2-2; 11 bases agree with TRBD1. Germline lookup yields CDR1 PRHDT and CDR2 FYEKMQ (reference sequence). The CDR3 sequence is 18 residues long. Germline trimming cut 5 bases from V and 1 base from J; bases unmatched to any gene: 9. CDR3 in amino acids: CASSPRGTGGMNTGELFF. CDR3 DNA: TGTGCCAGCAGCCCCCGGGGGACAGGGGGGATGAACACCGGGGAGCTGTTTTTT. The full variable domain, completed using reference TRBV13 and TRBJ2-2, is AAGVIQSPRHLIKEKRETATLKCYPIPRHDTVYWYQQGPGQDPQFLISFYEKMQSDKGSIPDRFSAQQFSDYHSELNMSSLELGDSALYFCASSPRGTGGMNTGELFFGEGSRLTVL.

This clonotype was observed at least ten times. This chain uses TRBV7-9 with TRBJ2-7, with D tentatively TRBD2 (6 bases). Germline loops: CDR1 SEHNR, CDR2 FQNEAQ (reference sequence). V lost 2 bases and J 0 bases, leaving 14 bases between the germline ends. The CDR3 consists of 16 residues. CDR3 sequence: CASSLKGGDFSYEQYF. The CDR3 nucleotides read TGTGCCAGCAGCTTAAAAGGCGGGGATTTCTCCTACGAGCAGTACTTC.

This clonotype was observed many times. This chain connects TRBV30 to TRBJ2-4, with D hard to call. This CDR3 has 15 amino acids. Trimming left V 1 base short and J 2 bases short, with 12 bases between. The germline V gene encodes CDR1 GTSNPN and CDR2 SVGIG (reference sequence). CDR3 bases: TGTGCCTGGAGTGGACGTGTTGGGTCCAAAAACATTCAGTACTTC. Residues: CAWSGRVGSKNIQYF.

The sample holds a few counts of this clonotype. The chain is built from TRBV7-2 and TRBJ1-6; unclear D gene. With 1 base removed from V and 8 bases from J, the gap between germline ends came to 15 bases. CDR3 length: 16 residues. Germline CDR1 is SGHTA and CDR2 is FQGNSA. CDR3 in amino acids: CASSLVFRGEDSPLHF. Here the CDR3 DNA reads TGTGCCAGCAGCTTAGTTTTTCGGGGTGAGGATTCACCCCTCCACTTT.

This clonotype was detected many times. The chain is built from TRBV11-2 and TRBJ2-1, with D perhaps assigned TRBD1 or TRBD2 (5 bases each). Germline V gene lookup returns CDR1 SGHAT and CDR2 FQNNGV. The CDR3 extends over 16 amino acids. V dropped 1 base and J dropped 5 bases, with 15 bases sitting between them. The CDR3 loop is CASSLVGTVGNNEQFF. For the CDR3, the DNA is TGTGCCAGCAGCTTAGTTGGGACGGTAGGAAACAATGAGCAGTTCTTC. Variable domain in full (rest from reference TRBV11-2 and TRBJ2-1): EAGVAQSPRYKIIEKRQSVAFWCNPISGHATLYWYQQILGQGPKLLIQFQNNGVVDDSQLPKDRFSAERLKGVDSTLKIQPAKLEDSAVYLCASSLVGTVGNNEQFFGPGTRLTVL.

Only a few counts were recorded for this clonotype. J is TRBJ2-4 and V is TRBV5-4, with a weak D call TRBD1 (5 bases). The CDR3 is 15 amino acids. Germline V lookup: CDR1 SGHNT, CDR2 YYREEE (reference sequence). V was shortened by 4 bases and J by 0 bases, with 11 bases between the two germline ends. The CDR3 is CASSVATEAKNIQYF. The DNA of the CDR3 is TGTGCCAGCAGCGTCGCGACAGAAGCCAAAAACATTCAGTACTTC.

This clonotype was recorded at least ten times. This chain connects TRBV5-1 to TRBJ1-1; tentative D call: TRBD1 (6 bases). The germline V gene has CDR1 SGHRS and CDR2 YFSETQ. Trimming shortened V by 3 bases and J by 4 bases, and 10 bases separated the two germline ends. The CDR3 is 13 residues long. CDR3 residues: CASSSQGVTEAFF. DNA of the CDR3: TGCGCCAGCAGCTCACAGGGAGTCACTGAAGCTTTCTTT.

The chain carries TRBV19 and TRBJ1-3, with D possibly being TRBD1 (5 bases). From germline, CDR1 is LNHDA and CDR2 SQIVND (reference sequence). Trimming stripped 5 bases from V and 0 bases from J, with 11 bases between. The CDR3 extends over 15 amino acids. The CDR3 loop reads CASSSQTVSGNTIYF. CDR3 in DNA: TGTGCCAGTAGTTCCCAGACAGTCTCTGGAAACACCATATATTTT. Drawing the rest from reference TRBV19 and TRBJ1-3, the complete variable domain is DGGITQSPKYLFRKEGQNVTLSCEQNLNHDAMYWYRQDPGQGLRLIYYSQIVNDFQKGDIAEGYSVSREKKESFPLTVTSAQKNPTAFYLCASSSQTVSGNTIYFGEGSWLTVV.

This clonotype was observed at least ten times. This sequence joins TRBV19 and TRBJ2-2; 12 positions agree with TRBD2. V lost 5 bases and J lost 5; bases outside the gene matches: 9. This CDR3 has 17 residues. Germline assignment: CDR1 LNHDA and CDR2 SQIVND (reference sequence). The DNA of the CDR3 is TGTGCCAGTAGTTTAAGACTAGCGGGAGTCGGGACCGGGGAGCTGTTTTTT. It is translated as CASSLRLAGVGTGELFF.

Of note for this clonotype: Mismatch with germline at one junction end may stem from a read error. The chain links TRBV6-1 to TRBJ2-3; D gene unclear. The CDR3 sequence is 13 residues long. Germline V CDR1 and CDR2: MNHNS, SASEGT. CDR3 nucleotides: TGTGCCAGCAATGAAAGAAACCGGGATACGCAGTATTTT. Translated, it gives CASNERNRDTQYF.

This clonotype was seen repeatedly, ten times or more. V and J are TRBV12-3 or TRBV12-4 and TRBJ1-5; D is ambiguous. The CDR3 has 15 amino acids. V was clipped by 5 bases and J by 2 bases, with 13 bases between them. For the CDR3, the DNA is TGTGCCAGCAGTGCCTCCCGGTGGGGCAATCAGCCCCAGCATTTT. This sequence encodes CASSASRWGNQPQHF.

The chain couples TRBV9 to TRBJ1-3; 7 bases map to TRBD1. The CDR3 contains 16 residues. The V and J ends lost 4 bases and 4 bases, in that order; junction bases with no gene match: 11. The germline V gene encodes CDR1 SGDLS and CDR2 YYNGEE. DNA for the CDR3: TGTGCCAGCAGCCCGACAGACAGGGACGGAGGAAACACCATATATTTT. Amino acids: CASSPTDRDGGNTIYF.

The chain is built from TRBV9 and TRBJ1-1; 11 bases map to TRBD1. V shed 0 bases, J shed 5 bases, and the junction held 9 bases outside the gene matches. There are 17 residues in the CDR3. Germline lookup yields CDR1 SGDLS and CDR2 YYNGEE. The CDR3 here is CASSVVTGTGGGTEAFF. In nucleotides, the CDR3 is TGTGCCAGCAGCGTAGTGACCGGGACAGGGGGAGGAACTGAAGCTTTCTTT.

This clonotype was seen only a few times. This chain uses TRBV7-3 with TRBJ2-2, with 8 nucleotides matching TRBD1. V shed 7 bases and J 2 bases; nucleotides not matched to a gene: 6. The CDR3 spans 15 residues. Germline CDR1 and CDR2: SGHTA and FQGTGA. The CDR3 bases are TGTGCCAGCAACCCGGGACAGGTCAACACCGGGGAGCTGTTTTTT. This encodes CASNPGQVNTGELFF.

The chain is built from TRBV2 and TRBJ1-1; D not resolved. CDR1 SNHLY and CDR2 FYNNEI come from the germline V gene. V was cut by 8 bases and J by 10 bases, with 14 bases left in between. This CDR3 spans 11 amino acids. The CDR3 DNA is TGTGCCAGCTGGGCAGGCGGGGTAGCTTTCTTT. This translates into CASWAGGVAFF.

This clonotype showed up many times. The rearrangement joins TRBV6-5 to TRBJ2-5; D assignment may be TRBD1 or TRBD2 (6 bases each). This CDR3 contains 14 residues. Germline V gives CDR1 MNHEY, CDR2 SVGAGI. V gave up 2 bases and J gave up 7 bases, with 14 bases separating them. CDR3 nucleotides: TGTGCCAGCAGTTACGCAAGCGGAGGGGGGACCCAGTACTTC. Its protein is CASSYASGGGTQYF.

This clonotype occurred many times. The rearrangement links TRBV28 to TRBJ2-1, with 8 bases aligning to TRBD2. V trimming: 3 bases; J trimming: 4 bases; junction bases outside the gene matches: 17. The CDR3 consists of 19 residues. The germline CDR1 and CDR2 sequences are MDHEN and SYDVKM. This chain's CDR3 is CASSLGVTTTSGFYNEQFF. CDR3 coding DNA: TGTGCCAGCAGTTTGGGGGTCACCACTACTAGCGGATTTTACAATGAGCAGTTCTTC.

The table lists this clonotype with many counts. At one boundary the junction diverges from the germline segment, which might be a read error. This chain links TRBV5-1 with TRBJ2-7, with D perhaps TRBD2 (5 bases). The CDR3 is 13 residues long. CDR1 and CDR2 (germline): SGHRS, YFSETQ. The CDR3 DNA follows: TGTGCCAGCAGCACCAGCGGAACCTACGAGCAGTACTTC. This translates into CASSTSGTYEQYF. Drawing the rest from reference TRBV5-1 and TRBJ2-7, the complete variable domain is KAGVTQTPRYLIKTRGQQVTLSCSPISGHRSVSWYQQTPGQGLQFLFEYFSETQRNKGNFPGRFSGRQFSNSRSEMNVSTLELGDSALYLCASSTSGTYEQYFGPGTRLTVT.

The V call is TRBV20-1, the J call TRBJ2-3; 7 bases agree with TRBD2. CDR1 and CDR2 from the germline V gene are DFQATT and SNEGSKA (reference sequence). This CDR3 is 16 amino acids long. With 0 bases clipped from V and 2 bases from J, the junction kept 8 bases outside the gene matches. CDR3 sequence: CSARDRKRDHTDTQYF. The CDR3 bases are TGCAGTGCTAGAGATCGCAAGCGGGATCACACAGATACGCAGTATTTT.

The genes are TRBV5-7 and TRBJ1-1; weak D call: TRBD1 (5 bases). TRBV5-7 is an open reading frame, and its role is uncertain. Trimming took 5 bases from V and 0 from J, leaving 14 bases between them. The length of the CDR3 is 15 residues. CDR3 sequence: CASSSGIEMNTEAFF. In DNA form, the CDR3 reads TGTGCCAGCAGTTCAGGGATCGAAATGAACACTGAAGCTTTCTTT.

This clonotype was counted many times. V and J are TRBV7-4 and TRBJ2-5; 11 bases map to TRBD2. Germline values: CDR1 SGHVT, CDR2 SQSDAQ. The CDR3 length is 16 residues. V shed 5 bases and J 3 bases; nucleotides not matched to a gene: 8. The CDR3 sequence: CASSPTSGRVEETQYF. CDR3 sequence (DNA): TGTGCCAGCAGCCCAACTAGCGGGAGAGTCGAAGAGACCCAGTACTTC.

The rearrangement joins TRBV10-3 to TRBJ2-7; 13 nucleotides match TRBD2. V lost 2 bases and J lost 4; bases outside the gene matches: 5. Per germline, CDR1 ENHRY and CDR2 SYGVKD. The CDR3 runs to 16 residues. CDR3 residues: CAISEGGTSGKYEQYF. As DNA, the CDR3 is TGTGCCATCAGTGAGGGTGGGACTAGCGGGAAATACGAGCAGTACTTC.

This sequence joins TRBV20-1 and TRBJ2-7, with D perhaps matching TRBD2 (6 bases). The V gene's germline CDR1 is DFQATT and CDR2 SNEGSKA (reference sequence). V dropped 6 bases and J dropped 3 bases, with 15 bases sitting between them. The CDR3 extends over 13 amino acids. The CDR3 is CSARGERSYEQYF. Written as DNA, the CDR3 is TGCAGTGCCCGCGGGGAGCGGAGCTACGAGCAGTACTTC.

This clonotype has a handful of counts. The DNA of the CDR3 is TGTGCCAGCAGTACGCAACGAGACAGGGGCAATGAGCAGTTCTTC. Protein: CASSTQRDRGNEQFF. The rearrangement uses TRBV7-2 and TRBJ2-1; 8 positions match TRBD1. V lost 6 bases and J lost 6; bases outside the gene matches: 10. The CDR3 consists of 15 residues. In germline, CDR1 is SGHTA, CDR2 FQGNSA.

This clonotype was counted many times. This chain links TRBV28 with TRBJ1-2; 12 bases match TRBD1. After removal of 4 bases from V and 5 bases from J, the junction contained 2 bases not matched to a gene. Germline values: CDR1 MDHEN, CDR2 SYDVKM. There are 14 residues in the CDR3. CDR3 sequence reads: CASSWGQGAYGYTF. The CDR3 region has the DNA TGTGCCAGCAGTTGGGGACAGGGGGCATATGGCTACACCTTC.